One and the same sample provided the 2 T cell receptor beta chains below, sequenced in a study of human T cells and chemical hapten exposure. As for time point: pre-sensitization, week 0. Treatment denoted: therapeutic diphenylcyclopropenone sensitization with weekly scalp DPC. TCRdb recomputed calls from the RACE reads with MiXCR, one row per CDR3 protein. The table shows about 260,000 distinct CDR3 sequences, with about 9% occurring only once. Sample: whole blood, taken in connection with sensitization to the hapten diphenylcyclopropenone (DPC). Source of these receptors: a woman aged 35 to 49 with alopecia areata. Some clones in this sample may be carry-over from other donors' samples.

J is TRBJ1-2 and V is TRBV29-1; the D gene is possibly TRBD1 (5 bases). The CDR3 is 14 amino acids. CDR1 and CDR2 from the germline V gene are SQVTM and ANQGSEA. The V end lost 4 bases, the J end lost 4 bases, and 16 bases lay between the germline ends. The CDR3 here is CSVGGQGGFYGYTF. The CDR3 region has the DNA TGCAGCGTTGGGGGCCAGGGAGGGTTCTATGGCTACACCTTC.

This clonotype was seen at least ten times. J is TRBJ2-5 and V is TRBV20-1, with TRBD2 matching over 9 bases. The J segment lost 0 bases and the V segment lost 1 base, leaving 6 bases of the junction unmatched. The CDR3 length is 16 residues. The germline CDR1 and CDR2 sequences are DFQATT and SNEGSKA (reference sequence). The CDR3 DNA sequence: TGCAGTGCTAGAGCATTGACTAGCGGCGACCAAGAGACCCAGTACTTC. As protein: CSARALTSGDQETQYF.